These 2 T cell receptor beta chains share one sample of origin, sequenced in a study of T cell repertoires in aging, cancer and after chemotherapy. Peripheral blood genomic DNA, not sorted cells or RNA, was the template. Multiplex touch-down PCR with TRB-A/B primers amplified rearranged V-D-J TRB sequences. One entry per CDR3 protein results from TCRdb running MiXCR on the multiplex PCR reads. The sample holds roughly 4,500 distinct CDR3 sequences, 40% to 45% seen once. The sequencing sample was made of blood. These receptors were collected from a human donor with a solid tumor.

Remarks on this clonotype: A much bigger clone sits one base away, suggesting this may be a read error. Because it lacks the conserved phenylalanine or tryptophan at the end, this CDR3 is likely a read error. The V and J genes are TRBV29-1 and TRBJ1-1; D is unresolved. CDR3 length: 13 amino acids. With 7 bases removed from V and 1 base from J, the gap between germline ends came to 13 bases. Germline lookup yields CDR1 SQVTM and CDR2 ANQGSEA. Here the CDR3 reads CSASTQQNTEAFL. CDR3 DNA sequence: TGCAGCGCATCAACACAACAGAACACTGAAGCTTTCTTG.

This clonotype showed up just a few times. The J gene is TRBJ1-1, the V gene TRBV7-9; D uncertain. CDR1 is SEHNR, CDR2 FQNEAQ, per germline (reference sequence). V dropped 6 bases and J dropped 0 bases, with 8 bases sitting between them. This CDR3 has 13 residues. CDR3 region: CASRGDLNTEAFF. The CDR3 region has the DNA TGTGCCAGCAGGGGCGACCTGAACACTGAAGCTTTCTTT. Together with reference TRBV7-9 and TRBJ1-1, the CDR3 gives the full variable domain: DTGVSQNPRHKITKRGQNVTFRCDPISEHNRLYWYRQTLGQGPEFLTYFQNEAQLEKSRLLSDRFSAERPKGSFSTLEIQRTEQGDSAMYLCASRGDLNTEAFFGQGTRLTVV.